Listed below are T cell receptor beta chains from one sample, sequenced in a study of T cell responses to AZD1222 COVID-19 vaccine. Profiling relied on immunoSEQ multiplex PCR, and the TCRdb table lists in-frame clones only, not all of them. The sample carries about 170,000 clones, approximately 91% recorded once. The specimen was peripheral blood, collected on day 0 of AZD1222 vaccination. These receptors were obtained from an adult in good health. Both conserved end residues are part of each CDR3. The D gene is left open where the match is weak. Size values are once, few and many counts, or a class for expanded clones, and some rows have none.

TRBV7-3	NA	NA	TRBJ2-1	12	CASSLNQDEQFF	TGTGCCAGTAGCTTAAACCAGGATGAGCAGTTCTTC
TRBV27	NA	NA	TRBJ1-5	17	CASSLSGGRRLNQPQHF	TGTGCCAGCAGTCTCTCTGGAGGGCGGAGGCTCAATCAGCCCCAGCATTTT
TRBV15	NA	NA	TRBJ2-7	15	CATSRDLGGAYEQYF	TGTGCCACCAGCAGAGATTTAGGCGGAGCCTACGAGCAGTACTTC
TRBV10-3	NA	NA	TRBJ2-1	14	CAISKDISRDEQFF	TGTGCCATCAGTAAGGACATCTCAAGGGATGAGCAGTTCTTC
TRBV18	NA	NA	TRBJ1-2	16	CASSPATWGAGYGYTF	TGTGCCAGCTCACCCGCTACGTGGGGTGCGGGGTATGGCTACACCTTC
TRBV5-4	TRBD1	NA	TRBJ2-7	14	CASSPEGQGYEQYF	TGTGCCAGCAGCCCGGAGGGACAGGGCTACGAGCAGTACTTC
TRBV6-5	NA	NA	TRBJ2-3	13	CATGPALTDTQYF	TGTGCCACCGGACCGGCCTTAACAGATACGCAGTATTTT
TRBV28	NA	NA	TRBJ2-5	12	CASKSGPWGQYF	TGTGCCAGCAAATCAGGCCCCTGGGGCCAGTACTTC
TRBV7-9	TRBD1	NA	TRBJ2-7	16	CASSLGGTVRGYEQYF	TGTGCCAGCAGCTTAGGGGGGACAGTGAGGGGTTACGAGCAGTACTTC
TRBV9	NA	NA	TRBJ2-7	16	CASSVEPESNQYEQYF	TGTGCCAGCAGCGTAGAGCCAGAATCGAACCAATACGAGCAGTACTTC
TRBV14	NA	NA	TRBJ1-2	14	CASSEEQGADGYTF	TGTGCCAGCAGCGAAGAACAGGGTGCCGATGGCTACACCTTC
TRBV10-1	TRBD2	NA	TRBJ2-5	16	CASSEGTSGGQETQYF	TGCGCCAGCAGTGAAGGGACTAGCGGGGGCCAAGAGACCCAGTACTTC
TRBV7-3	TRBD2	NA	TRBJ2-3	15	CASSPLAGGTDTQYF	TGTGCCAGCAGTCCACTAGCGGGGGGGACAGATACGCAGTATTTT
TRBV12-3/TRBV12-4	NA	NA	TRBJ2-1	13	CASSRTGYNEQFF	TGTGCCAGCAGCAGAACAGGGTACAATGAGCAGTTCTTC
TRBV6-5	NA	NA	TRBJ2-3	14	CASSYSTGTHTQYF	TGTGCCAGCAGTTACTCGACGGGAACCCATACGCAGTATTTT
TRBV5-1	NA	NA	TRBJ1-4	15	CASSVLGTTNEKLFF	TGCGCCAGCAGTGTGTTGGGGACAACTAATGAAAAACTGTTTTTT
TRBV2	NA	NA	TRBJ1-1	14	CASTTSGTNTEAFF	TGTGCCAGCACGACGTCGGGGACGAACACTGAAGCTTTCTTT
TRBV30	NA	NA	TRBJ1-6	14	CAWTPGGSWSPLHF	TGTGCCTGGACACCTGGGGGCTCTTGGTCACCCCTCCACTTT
TRBV27	NA	NA	TRBJ2-7	13	CASRGHGTYEQYF	TGTGCCAGCAGGGGACATGGAACCTACGAGCAGTACTTC
TRBV5-5	NA	NA	TRBJ1-6	15	CASSLNSPSISPLHF	TGTGCCAGCAGCTTGAACAGTCCGTCTATTTCACCCCTCCACTTT
TRBV29-1	NA	NA	TRBJ2-3	14	CSVEKGLKADTQYF	TGCAGCGTTGAGAAGGGCTTGAAGGCAGATACGCAGTATTTT
TRBV18	TRBD1	NA	TRBJ2-2	15	CASSRGTAGTGELFF	TGTGCCAGCTCACGGGGGACAGCCGGGACCGGGGAGCTGTTTTTT
TRBV5-4	TRBD2	once	TRBJ2-1	16	CASSFPAGGNYNEQFF	TGTGCCAGCAGCTTTCCGGCGGGAGGGAACTACAATGAGCAGTTCTTC
TRBV6-6	NA	NA	TRBJ1-5	14	CASSYDSSNQPQHF	TGTGCCAGCAGTTACGACAGTTCCAATCAGCCCCAGCATTTT
TRBV6-5	TRBD1	NA	TRBJ2-3	15	CASRKQGLGTDTQYF	TGTGCCAGCAGGAAACAGGGGTTAGGCACAGATACGCAGTATTTT
TRBV18	NA	NA	TRBJ1-1	14	CASSPGTGNTEAFF	TGTGCCAGCTCACCAGGGACGGGAAACACTGAAGCTTTCTTT
TRBV12-3/TRBV12-4	NA	NA	TRBJ2-7	12	CASTSGNYEQYF	TGTGCCAGCACCTCGGGGAATTACGAGCAGTACTTC
TRBV12-3/TRBV12-4	NA	NA	TRBJ1-3	13	CASSISGRNTIYF	TGTGCCAGCAGTATTTCAGGGAGAAACACCATATATTTT
TRBV24-1	TRBD2	NA	TRBJ2-2	17	CATSDPKPGLLTGELFF	TGTGCCACCAGTGACCCAAAACCGGGACTACTCACCGGGGAGCTGTTTTTT
TRBV28	TRBD2	NA	TRBJ2-5	16	CASNGRLAGYQETQYF	TGTGCCAGCAACGGCAGACTAGCGGGTTACCAAGAGACCCAGTACTTC
TRBV6-2/TRBV6-3	NA	NA	TRBJ1-2	14	CASSFPGQTYGYTF	TGTGCCAGCAGTTTCCCGGGACAAACGTATGGCTACACCTTC
TRBV5-6	NA	once	TRBJ1-1	13	CASSLDSNTEAFF	TGTGCCAGCAGCCTGGACAGCAACACTGAAGCTTTCTTT
TRBV11-2	NA	once	TRBJ1-1	15	CASSLGVRVDTEAFF	TGTGCCAGCAGCTTGGGGGTTCGGGTTGACACTGAAGCTTTCTTT
TRBV27	NA	NA	TRBJ1-1	11	CASSSEFEAFF	TGTGCCAGCAGTAGTGAGTTTGAAGCTTTCTTT
TRBV7-2	TRBD2	NA	TRBJ2-7	15	CASSPPAGGPAEQYF	TGTGCCAGCAGCCCGCCGGCGGGAGGGCCGGCAGAGCAGTACTTC
TRBV7-3	NA	once	TRBJ2-2	15	CASSPREGWAGELFF	TGTGCCAGCAGCCCGAGAGAGGGGTGGGCCGGGGAGCTGTTTTTT
TRBV5-5	NA	NA	TRBJ1-1	17	CASSFVYFGQQNTEAFF	TGTGCCAGCAGCTTCGTATACTTCGGACAGCAAAACACTGAAGCTTTCTTT
TRBV2	NA	once	TRBJ2-5	13	CASTRQLQETQYF	TGTGCCAGCACCAGACAGCTCCAAGAGACCCAGTACTTC
TRBV13	NA	NA	TRBJ1-1	14	CASSLVQGITEAFF	TGTGCCAGCAGCTTAGTCCAGGGTATCACTGAAGCTTTCTTT
TRBV28	NA	NA	TRBJ1-6	15	CASSPGSASNSPLHF	TGTGCCAGCAGTCCGGGCAGCGCCTCCAATTCACCCCTCCACTTT
TRBV5-4	NA	NA	TRBJ1-6	14	CASSLGRNNSPLHF	TGTGCCAGCAGCTTAGGCCGTAATAATTCACCCCTCCACTTT
TRBV28	TRBD2	NA	TRBJ2-2	16	CASSPWTSGGTGELFF	TGTGCCAGCAGTCCTTGGACTAGCGGGGGCACCGGGGAGCTGTTTTTT
TRBV25-1	NA	NA	TRBJ1-5	13	CASSGGGGQPQHF	TGTGCCAGCAGTGGGGGCGGCGGTCAGCCCCAGCATTTT
TRBV7-8	TRBD1	NA	TRBJ1-2	13	CASSLDRGDGYTF	TGTGCCAGCAGCTTGGACAGGGGCGATGGCTACACCTTC
TRBV6-6	NA	NA	TRBJ1-2	15	CASSYSQGRNYGYTF	TGTGCCAGCAGTTACTCGCAAGGACGAAACTATGGCTACACCTTC
TRBV3-1/TRBV3-2	NA	NA	TRBJ2-5	15	CASSQAAVPGETQYF	TGTGCCAGCAGCCAAGCTGCGGTCCCCGGAGAGACCCAGTACTTC
TRBV20-1	TRBD1	NA	TRBJ1-1	11	CSARDRTEAFF	TGCAGTGCTAGGGACAGGACTGAAGCTTTCTTT
TRBV28	NA	NA	TRBJ2-7	12	CASSRIIYEQYF	TGTGCCAGCAGCCGAATCATATACGAGCAGTACTTC
TRBV7-9	TRBD2	NA	TRBJ2-3	15	CASSLERGVTDTQYF	TGTGCCAGCAGCTTAGAGCGGGGCGTCACAGATACGCAGTATTTT
TRBV7-2	TRBD2	NA	TRBJ2-2	15	CASSFRAGVTGELFF	TGTGCCAGCAGCTTTAGGGCGGGAGTTACCGGGGAGCTGTTTTTT
TRBV4-2	NA	once	TRBJ2-5	13	CASSRSREETQYF	TGTGCCAGCAGCCGTTCAAGGGAAGAGACCCAGTACTTC
TRBV3-1/TRBV3-2	TRBD2	NA	TRBJ2-1	16	CASSRSGTSSYNEQFF	TGTGCCAGCAGCCGTAGCGGGACAAGCTCCTACAATGAGCAGTTCTTC
TRBV28	NA	NA	TRBJ1-1	13	CASSLLDQTEAFF	TGTGCCAGCAGTTTATTAGACCAGACTGAAGCTTTCTTT
TRBV5-1	TRBD1	NA	TRBJ1-5	15	CASSGGTGLNQPQHF	TGCGCCAGCAGCGGGGGGACAGGACTCAATCAGCCCCAGCATTTT
TRBV10-3	NA	NA	TRBJ2-1	12	CAIPSVYNEQFF	TGTGCCATCCCCAGCGTTTACAATGAGCAGTTCTTC
TRBV5-1	NA	NA	TRBJ1-5	15	CASSLEGNSNQPQHF	TGCGCCAGCAGCTTGGAGGGAAATAGCAATCAGCCCCAGCATTTT